This TCR beta chain was identified during a study of T cells in Graves' hyperthyroidism and ophthalmopathy. Notes on the study in general: Appearing also in blood were most of the thyroid clonotypes expanded above 0.001.

TCR beta CDR3 region amplification was performed from RNA transcripts. TCR CDR3 regions were first amplified by RT-PCR with HTBI primers. Each CDR3 protein gets one entry after TCRdb re-called the multiplex PCR reads with MiXCR. Of some 350,000 distinct CDR3 sequences listed, about 16% are singletons. Trimming cost V 6 bases and J 0 bases; bases outside gene matches: 8. This CDR3 comprises 17 residues. CDR1 is DFQATT, CDR2 SNEGSKA, per germline (reference sequence). This clonotype was seen at least ten times. Its antigen is as yet unknown. Any patient presenting with uncontrolled infection, other autoimmune disease, pregnancy or lactation was left out. Diagnoses rested on clinical symptoms, serum thyroxine and TRAb, thyroid ultrasound and orbital computed tomography.

The sample consisted of blood. This receptor was taken from an older woman with Graves' ophthalmopathy. This chain joins TRBV20-1 and TRBJ2-1; 13 nucleotides match TRBD2. The CDR3: CSAPGLAGQSSYNEQFF. CDR3 nucleotide sequence: TGCAGTGCCCCGGGACTAGCGGGACAAAGCTCCTACAATGAGCAGTTCTTC.